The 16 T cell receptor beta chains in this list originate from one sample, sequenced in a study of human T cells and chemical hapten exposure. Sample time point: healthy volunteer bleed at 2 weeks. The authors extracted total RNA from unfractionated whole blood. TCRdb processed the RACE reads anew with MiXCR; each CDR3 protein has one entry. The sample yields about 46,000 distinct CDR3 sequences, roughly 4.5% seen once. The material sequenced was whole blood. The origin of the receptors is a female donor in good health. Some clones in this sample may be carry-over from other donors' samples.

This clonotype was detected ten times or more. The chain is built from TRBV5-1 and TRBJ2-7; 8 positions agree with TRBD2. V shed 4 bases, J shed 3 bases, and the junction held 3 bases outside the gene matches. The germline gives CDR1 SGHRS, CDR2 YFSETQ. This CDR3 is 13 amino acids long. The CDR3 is CASSPGLDYEQYF. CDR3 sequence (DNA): TGCGCCAGCAGCCCGGGACTAGACTACGAGCAGTACTTC.

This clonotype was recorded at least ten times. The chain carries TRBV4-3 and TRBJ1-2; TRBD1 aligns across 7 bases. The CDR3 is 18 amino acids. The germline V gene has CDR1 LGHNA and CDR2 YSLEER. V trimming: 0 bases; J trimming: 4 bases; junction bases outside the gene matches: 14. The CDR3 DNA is TGCGCCAGCAGCCAAGATTGGTTTCTCAGACAGGGTGTCTATGGCTACACCTTC. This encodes CASSQDWFLRQGVYGYTF.

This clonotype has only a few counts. The CDR3 nucleotides are TGTGCCACCAGCAGAGCACAGGGGAACACCATATATTTT. As protein: CATSRAQGNTIYF. The genes are TRBV15 and TRBJ1-3; 7 bases are a match to TRBD1. Germline lookup yields CDR1 LNHNV and CDR2 YYDKDF (reference sequence). J was trimmed by 7 bases and V by 1 base; bases with no gene match: 1. This CDR3 is built from 13 residues. Based on the CDR3 plus reference TRBV15 and TRBJ1-3, the full variable domain is DAMVIQNPRYQVTQFGKPVTLSCSQTLNHNVMYWYQQKSSQAPKLLFHYYDKDFNNEADTPDNFQSRRPNTSFCFLDIRSPGLGDTAMYLCATSRAQGNTIYFGEGSWLTVV.

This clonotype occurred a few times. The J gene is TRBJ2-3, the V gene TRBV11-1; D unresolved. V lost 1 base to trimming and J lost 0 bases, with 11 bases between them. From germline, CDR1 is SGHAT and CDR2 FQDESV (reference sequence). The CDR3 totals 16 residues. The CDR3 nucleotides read TGTGCCAGCAGCTTAGTGGGCAAGCTAAGCACAGATACGCAGTATTTT. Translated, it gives CASSLVGKLSTDTQYF.

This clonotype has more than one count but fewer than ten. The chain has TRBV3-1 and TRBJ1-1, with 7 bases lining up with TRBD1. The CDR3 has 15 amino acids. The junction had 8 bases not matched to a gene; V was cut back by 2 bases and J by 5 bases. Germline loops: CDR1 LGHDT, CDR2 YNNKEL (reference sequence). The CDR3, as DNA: TGTGCCAGCAGCCAACCCGGGACAGTTGGAACTGAAGCTTTCTTT. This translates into CASSQPGTVGTEAFF. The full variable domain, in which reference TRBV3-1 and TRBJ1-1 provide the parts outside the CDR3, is DTAVSQTPKYLVTQMGNDKSIKCEQNLGHDTMYWYKQDSKKFLKIMFSYNNKELIINETVPNRFSPKSPDKAHLNLHINSLELGDSAVYFCASSQPGTVGTEAFFGQGTRLTVV.

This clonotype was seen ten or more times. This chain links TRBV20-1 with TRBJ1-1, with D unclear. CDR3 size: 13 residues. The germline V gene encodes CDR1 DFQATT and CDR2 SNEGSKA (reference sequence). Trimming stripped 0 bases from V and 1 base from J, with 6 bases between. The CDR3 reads CSAREPGNTEAFF. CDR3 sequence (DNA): TGCAGTGCTAGAGAGCCGGGGAACACTGAAGCTTTCTTT.

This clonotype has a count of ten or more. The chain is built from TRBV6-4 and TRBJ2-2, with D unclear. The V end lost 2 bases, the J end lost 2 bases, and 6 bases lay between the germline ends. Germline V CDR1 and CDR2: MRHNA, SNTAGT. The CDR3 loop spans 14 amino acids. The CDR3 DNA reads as TGTGCCAGCAGTGACCAGAGTAACACCGGGGAGCTGTTTTTT. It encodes CASSDQSNTGELFF.

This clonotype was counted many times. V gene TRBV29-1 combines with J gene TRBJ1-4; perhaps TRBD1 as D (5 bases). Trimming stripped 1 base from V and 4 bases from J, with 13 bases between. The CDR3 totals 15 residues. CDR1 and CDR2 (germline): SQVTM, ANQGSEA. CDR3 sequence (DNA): TGCAGCGTTGAAGTAACCGGGACTTTTAATGAAAAACTGTTTTTT. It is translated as CSVEVTGTFNEKLFF.

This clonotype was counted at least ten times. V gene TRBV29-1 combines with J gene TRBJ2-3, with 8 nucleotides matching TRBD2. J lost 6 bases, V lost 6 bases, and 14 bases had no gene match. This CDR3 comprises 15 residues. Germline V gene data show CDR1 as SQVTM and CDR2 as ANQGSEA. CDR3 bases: TGCAGCGTAGCCGGACTAGCTAGAGGCGCGGATACGCAGTATTTT. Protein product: CSVAGLARGADTQYF.

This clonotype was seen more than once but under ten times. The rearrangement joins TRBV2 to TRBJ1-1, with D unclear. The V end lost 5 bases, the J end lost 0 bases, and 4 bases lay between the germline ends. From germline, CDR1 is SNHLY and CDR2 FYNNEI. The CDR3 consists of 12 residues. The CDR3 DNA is TGTGCCAGCAGTCAAATGAACACTGAAGCTTTCTTT. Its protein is CASSQMNTEAFF.

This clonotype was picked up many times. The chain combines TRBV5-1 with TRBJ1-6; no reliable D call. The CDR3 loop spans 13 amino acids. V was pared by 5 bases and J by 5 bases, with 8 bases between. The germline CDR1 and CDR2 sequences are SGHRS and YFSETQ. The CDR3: CASSATNNSPLHF. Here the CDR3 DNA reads TGCGCCAGCAGTGCTACTAATAATTCACCCCTCCACTTT.

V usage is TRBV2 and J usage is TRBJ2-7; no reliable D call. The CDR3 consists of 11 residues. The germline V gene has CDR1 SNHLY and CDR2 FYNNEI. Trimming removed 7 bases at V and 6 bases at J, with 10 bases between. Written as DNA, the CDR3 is TGTGCCAGCAAATACAGCTCCGAGCAGTACTTC. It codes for CASKYSSEQYF.

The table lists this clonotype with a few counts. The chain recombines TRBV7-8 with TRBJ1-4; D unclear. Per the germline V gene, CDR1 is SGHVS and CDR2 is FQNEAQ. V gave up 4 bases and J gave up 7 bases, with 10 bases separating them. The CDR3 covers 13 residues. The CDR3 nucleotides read TGTGCCAGCAGCTCTTCCAGGTTTGAAAAACTGTTTTTT. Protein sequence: CASSSSRFEKLFF.

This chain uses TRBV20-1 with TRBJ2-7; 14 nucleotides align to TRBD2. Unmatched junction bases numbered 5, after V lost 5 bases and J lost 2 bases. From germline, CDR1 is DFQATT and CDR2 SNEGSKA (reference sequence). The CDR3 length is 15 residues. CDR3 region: CSAFPGLAGAYEQYF. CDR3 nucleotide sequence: TGCAGTGCTTTTCCGGGACTAGCGGGGGCCTACGAGCAGTACTTC.

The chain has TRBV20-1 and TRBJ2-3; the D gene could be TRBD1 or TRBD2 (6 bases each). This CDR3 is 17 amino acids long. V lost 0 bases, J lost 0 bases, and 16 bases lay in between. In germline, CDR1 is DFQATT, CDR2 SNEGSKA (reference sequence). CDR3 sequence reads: CSARDTLSGASTDTQYF. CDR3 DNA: TGCAGTGCTAGAGATACATTGTCGGGGGCCAGCACAGATACGCAGTATTTT.

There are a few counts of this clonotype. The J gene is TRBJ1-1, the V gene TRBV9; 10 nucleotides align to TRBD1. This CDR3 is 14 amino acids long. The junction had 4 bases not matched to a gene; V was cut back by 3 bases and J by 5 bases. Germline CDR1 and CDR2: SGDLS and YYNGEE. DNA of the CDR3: TGTGCCAGCAGCGGGACAGGGGGTAGGACTGAAGCTTTCTTT. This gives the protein CASSGTGGRTEAFF.